This TCR beta chain was documented in a study of blood T cell repertoires in COVID-19 (dated by TCRdb to between 2020 and 2021). Study-wide context: Samples covering the acute and convalescent phases of COVID-19 were provided by collaborators in the United States, Italy and Spain. Samples came from the ongoing ImmuneRACE study (first 160 participants) plus 1,254 subjects from 6 global collaborators. The prospective study material was composed of cDNA or gDNA derived from T cells, B-cell-depleted T cells, or PBMCs. The repertoires were made available in a free public database intended to serve as a resource for research on the immune response to SARS-CoV-2. A de-identified subject ID, COVID-19 status, age in years and sex were almost always included in the sample metadata. Subjects who had been exposed to COVID-19, were actively infected with it, or had recovered from it provided the deeply sampled blood TCRbeta repertoires that made up the dataset. Where available, HLA class I and class II types were obtained from metadata supplied by the sample provider rather than from assay-based typing. What the study reported, not specific to this receptor: How much clinical and demographic metadata was included differed by source and by participant, and the metadata was provided uncurated.

From a lookup of the germline V gene, CDR1 and CDR2 are MDHEN and SYDVKM. The CDR3 starts with the cysteine, ends with the phenylalanine, and has 14 residues. The kept DNA is CDR3 alone, 42 bases in frame from the first base. Trimming removed 2 bases from V and 3 bases from J, leaving 9 bases between the germline ends. Of note for this clone: This receptor's antigen is unknown. There are no base qualities to consult, and no much larger clone falls within one base.

One collaborating source in Seattle enrolled patients during active infection and followed them longitudinally through the course of disease. Collaborating institutions collected whole blood in K2EDTA tubes following their own protocols. For TCRbeta analysis, collaborators shipped samples in one of three forms: frozen whole blood, isolated PBMCs, or DNA extracted from either of those sample types. TCRbeta CDR3 regions were amplified from genomic DNA by means of the immunoSEQ Assay, a bias-controlled multiplex PCR. The authors processed their data as follows. Nucleated cell counts per sample were estimated from amplification of reference gene primers within the assay. To quantify the absolute abundance of each unique TCRbeta CDR3 rearrangement, sequence reads were collapsed and filtered. Productive Simpson clonality was computed per sample as the square root of Simpson's diversity index over productive rearrangements. As stored in TCRdb, this immuneACCESS dataset retains in-frame rearrangements with V and J assigned. A fraction of the clones does not appear; measured against another copy, unresolved V genes explain less than half of the discrepancy, and the remainder lacks a known reason. From that table come the V and J calls and clone size; the DNA was used to work out D and trimming. The sample data list more than 300,000 clones, and around 92% of these were observed just once. Of the sample, about 2% falls within the top ten clones.

The sequence links TRBV28 to TRBJ2-3; possibly the D gene is TRBD1, per 6 matching bases. The receptor's source is a young woman with COVID-19, enrolled during active disease. The sequencing sample was made of peripheral blood. CDR3 protein: CASSLQGITDTQYF. The nucleotides read TGTGCCAGCAGTTTACAGGGGATTACAGATACGCAGTATTTT.